Listed here are 18 T cell receptor beta chains from one sample, sequenced in a study of blood T cells in healthy people across ages. PCR was performed a second time for about 7 to 12 cycles using a sample-barcoded 5' primer and a J-beta primer mix. TCRdb passed the 5' RACE reads through MiXCR, listing each CDR3 protein once. The sample contains some 1,000,000 distinct CDR3 sequences, about 25% of which appear only once. Separately, the same data were catalogued under a study of T cells of mothers and their children.

The sequencing sample was made of blood. These receptors were obtained from a girl aged 2 to 10 in good health.

The chain is built from TRBV12-3 or TRBV12-4 and TRBJ1-5, with 8 bases aligning to TRBD1. The CDR3 extends over 17 amino acids. Trimming removed 3 bases from V and 7 bases from J; junction bases left unmatched: 14. Here the CDR3 reads CASSFTGGPLRSQPQHF. The CDR3 DNA sequence: TGTGCCAGCAGTTTTACAGGGGGTCCTCTCAGGTCGCAGCCCCAGCATTTT.

This rearrangement joins TRBV4-1 to TRBJ2-1, with a weak D call TRBD2 (5 bases). Trimming left V 4 bases short and J 1 base short, with 17 bases between. This CDR3 has 17 residues. CDR1 and CDR2 (germline): MGHRA, YSYEKL. CDR3 sequence: CASSPDRAGMSYNEQFF. CDR3 DNA: TGCGCCAGCAGCCCGGATCGGGCGGGCATGTCCTACAATGAGCAGTTCTTC.

This clonotype has only a few counts. The chain is built from TRBV5-1 and TRBJ2-4; tentative D call: TRBD2 (6 bases). Germline loops: CDR1 SGHRS, CDR2 YFSETQ. The CDR3 sequence is 18 residues long. With 4 bases removed from V and 0 bases from J, the gap between germline ends came to 20 bases. The CDR3: CASSAGPRDDLAKNIQYF. CDR3 sequence (DNA): TGCGCCAGCAGCGCGGGGCCCCGGGACGACCTAGCCAAAAACATTCAGTACTTC.

This clonotype was seen a handful of times. The chain is built from TRBV24-1 and TRBJ1-5; no firm D call. This CDR3 contains 13 residues. Trimming took off 0 bases at V and 11 bases at J, with 10 bases between the two ends. In germline, CDR1 is KGHDR, CDR2 SFDVKD. DNA for the CDR3: TGTGCCACCAGTGATTTGGGCCAGGAAACCCAGCATTTT. The encoded protein is CATSDLGQETQHF.

This clonotype was found a few times. The chain has TRBV7-2 and TRBJ2-5; no firm D call. V lost 0 bases to trimming and J lost 2 bases, with 16 bases between them. This CDR3 region has 17 residues. Germline values: CDR1 SGHTA, CDR2 FQGNSA. The CDR3 protein is CASSLAVATAIQETQYF. For the CDR3, the DNA is TGTGCCAGCAGCTTAGCGGTGGCAACAGCGATACAAGAGACCCAGTACTTC.

This clonotype was seen only a few times. The gene calls are TRBV29-1 and TRBJ2-5; 7 nucleotides align to TRBD1. The DNA end is a closer match to TRBJ2-1, so the J assignment may be wrong. There are 12 residues in the CDR3. CDR1 SQVTM and CDR2 ANQGSEA come from the germline V gene. The CDR3 region has the DNA TGCAGCGTGGACGGGACAGACAATGAGCAGTTCTTC. This sequence encodes CSVDGTDNEQFF.

This clonotype was observed a handful of times. The chain couples TRBV20-1 to TRBJ2-1, with TRBD2 matching 11 bases. CDR3 length equals 14 residues. V was clipped by 4 bases and J by 7 bases; unmatched bases: 6. Germline V gene data show CDR1 as DFQATT and CDR2 as SNEGSKA (reference sequence). The DNA for the CDR3 is TGCAGTGCTAATATAGCGGGAGGGCCTAATGAGCAGTTCTTC. It encodes CSANIAGGPNEQFF.

The chain employs TRBV29-1 and TRBJ2-5; 14 bases match TRBD2. The assigned J gene may be wrong: the sequence end matches TRBJ2-1 better. Germline assignment: CDR1 SQVTM and CDR2 ANQGSEA. The CDR3 sequence is 16 residues long. The CDR3 DNA is TGCAGTGCCATCGGTAAAGGACTAGCGGGGGGCAATGAGCAGTTCTTC. Its protein product is CSAIGKGLAGGNEQFF.

The rearrangement links TRBV6-1 to TRBJ2-1; D is ambiguous. The CDR3 spans 17 residues. Germline lookup yields CDR1 MNHNS and CDR2 SASEGT. Deletions cut 0 bases from V and 9 bases from J, with 21 bases between. In DNA, the CDR3 is TGTGCCAGCAGTGAAGCGGAGTTCCGCCCCCAGACAAGTGAGCAGTTCTTC. It is translated as CASSEAEFRPQTSEQFF.

In DNA form, the CDR3 reads TGCAGCGTGGAATTCTTGGGGGCTATACAAGAGACCCAGTACTTC. It codes for CSVEFLGAIQETQYF. The rearrangement links TRBV29-1 to TRBJ2-5; perhaps TRBD1 as D (6 bases). The V and J ends lost 6 bases and 2 bases respectively, with 19 bases between them. Germline CDR1 and CDR2: SQVTM and ANQGSEA. The CDR3 totals 15 residues.

This chain joins TRBV18 and TRBJ1-4; TRBD1 agrees at 8 bases. J lost 4 bases, V lost 4 bases, and 8 bases had no gene match. This CDR3 is built from 16 residues. In germline, CDR1 is KGHSH, CDR2 LQKENI. The CDR3 sequence: CASSLTDRASNEKLFF. The CDR3 DNA reads as TGTGCCAGCTCACTAACGGACAGGGCAAGTAATGAAAAACTGTTTTTT.

The chain has TRBV14 and TRBJ2-5, with 9 bases fitting TRBD1. Germline lookup yields CDR1 SGHDN and CDR2 FVKESK. J was trimmed by 5 bases and V by 7 bases; bases with no gene match: 2. The CDR3 has 12 residues. The CDR3 bases are TGTGCCAGCAACAGGGGGCAGGAGACCCAGTACTTC. Protein sequence: CASNRGQETQYF. Full variable domain (rest looked up from reference TRBV14 and TRBJ2-5): EAGVTQFPSHSVIEKGQTVTLRCDPISGHDNLYWYRRVMGKEIKFLLHFVKESKQDESGMPNNRFLAERTGGTYSTLKVQPAELEDSGVYFCASNRGQETQYFGPGTRLLVL.

V is TRBV5-1 and J is TRBJ2-5; TRBD2 aligns across 12 bases. Per germline, CDR1 SGHRS and CDR2 YFSETQ. This CDR3 is built from 19 residues. Losses at the gene ends were 2 bases for V and 4 bases for J; bases not matched to a gene: 15. The CDR3 DNA reads as TGCGCCAGCAGCTTCTCTCGGACCCCTAGCGGGGGGGCCGGAGAGACCCAGTACTTC. Translation: CASSFSRTPSGGAGETQYF.

The rearrangement uses TRBV29-1 and TRBJ2-7; 7 nucleotides match TRBD1. This CDR3 contains 11 residues. Trimming at V came to 4 bases and at J to 6 bases, leaving 3 bases not matched to a gene. The germline V gene has CDR1 SQVTM and CDR2 ANQGSEA. The CDR3 reads CSVGGGAEQYF. The CDR3 DNA follows: TGCAGCGTTGGAGGGGGCGCCGAGCAGTACTTC.

The gene calls are TRBV6-1 and TRBJ2-2; D unclear. Germline V CDR1 and CDR2: MNHNS, SASEGT. V lost 5 bases to trimming and J lost 1 base, with 14 bases between them. The CDR3 extends over 16 amino acids. The CDR3 here is CASSPRDIWNTGELFF. In DNA form, the CDR3 reads TGTGCCAGCAGTCCCCGAGACATCTGGAACACCGGGGAGCTGTTTTTT.

The chain has TRBV6-5 and TRBJ2-2, with no clear D. Trimming stripped 2 bases from V and 1 base from J, with 5 bases between. In germline, CDR1 is MNHEY, CDR2 SVGAGI. The CDR3 has 14 amino acids. The DNA of the CDR3 is TGTGCCAGCAGTTACGAGGTGAACACCGGGGAGCTGTTTTTT. As protein: CASSYEVNTGELFF.

The chain uses TRBV3-1 and TRBJ1-5, with D perhaps TRBD1 (5 bases). CDR1 is LGHDT and CDR2 is YNNKEL in the germline V gene (reference sequence). The CDR3 has 13 amino acids. Between the trimmed V and J ends, which lost 2 bases and 11 bases, there was a span of 13 bases. The CDR3 protein is CASSQNLDTAQHF. CDR3 nucleotides: TGTGCCAGCAGCCAAAATCTGGACACGGCCCAGCATTTT.

This chain connects TRBV27 to TRBJ1-4; D uncertain. The CDR3 contains 13 residues. From germline, CDR1 is MNHEY and CDR2 SMNVEV (reference sequence). V lost 4 bases, J lost 8 bases, and 11 bases lay in between. Here the CDR3 DNA reads TGTGCCAGCAGTTCAGCCCTTTTGGAAAAACTGTTTTTT. Amino acid sequence: CASSSALLEKLFF.